These 29 T cell receptor beta chains share one sample of origin, sequenced in a study of response to subunit inactivated influenza vaccine (dated by TCRdb to the late 2010s). The method behind the library was RT-PCR. Sequencing was performed on an Illumina HiSeq 2500. The public reads were reanalyzed by TCRdb: fastp trimming at Q25, MiXCR alignment, in-frame beta chains only. Entries are consolidated by CDR3 protein sequence, retaining the most common genes and DNA. Here the sample has fewer than 550,000 distinct CDR3 sequences; about 25% occur a single time. The biggest ten clones account for approximately 2% of the sample. This specimen was CD4+ T cells sorted from PBMCs, taken 4 to 6 days after vaccination. These receptors all come from a man aged 45 to 65 who received an inactivated influenza vaccine. Donor details come from another sample of the same person, matched by shared clones.

This clonotype occurred a few times. This chain uses TRBV6-2 or TRBV6-3 with TRBJ2-5; 9 positions match TRBD2. The CDR3 runs to 15 residues. Germline V gene data show CDR1 as MNHEY and CDR2 as SVGEGT. V trimming: 5 bases; J trimming: 4 bases; junction bases outside the gene matches: 8. Written as DNA, the CDR3 is TGTGCCAGCAGTGCTCAGACTAGCGGTGGAGAGACCCAGTACTTC. It encodes CASSAQTSGGETQYF.

This clonotype was detected only once. This rearrangement joins TRBV3-1 to TRBJ2-1; tentative D call: TRBD2 (6 bases). Germline V lookup: CDR1 LGHDT, CDR2 YNNKEL (reference sequence). CDR3 size: 15 residues. V lost 4 bases and J lost 6, with 16 bases in between. CDR3 nucleotide sequence: TGTGCCAGCAGCCCCGTTTACGGGCGGGGCAATGAGCAGTTCTTC. Translation gives CASSPVYGRGNEQFF.

A few counts support this clonotype. The gene calls are TRBV5-1 and TRBJ2-3; D might be TRBD2 (5 bases). V gave up 0 bases and J gave up 3 bases, with 11 bases separating them. Germline V CDR1 and CDR2: SGHRS, YFSETQ. CDR3 length equals 15 residues. The chain's CDR3 is CASSLDRKRTDTQYF. The CDR3 region has the DNA TGCGCCAGCAGCTTGGACCGAAAGCGGACAGATACGCAGTATTTT. Variable domain in full (rest from reference TRBV5-1 and TRBJ2-3): KAGVTQTPRYLIKTRGQQVTLSCSPISGHRSVSWYQQTPGQGLQFLFEYFSETQRNKGNFPGRFSGRQFSNSRSEMNVSTLELGDSALYLCASSLDRKRTDTQYFGPGTRLTVL.

This chain joins TRBV7-2 and TRBJ2-7; TRBD1 matches at 10 bases. There are 15 residues in the CDR3. The V segment lost 5 bases and the J segment 0 bases; nucleotides outside the gene matches: 4. Germline assignment: CDR1 SGHTA and CDR2 FQGNSA. In nucleotides, the CDR3 is TGTGCCAGCAGCGGCTGGACAGGGGGCTCCTACGAGCAGTACTTC. Amino acid sequence: CASSGWTGGSYEQYF.

This clonotype has just a few counts. This chain connects TRBV6-1 to TRBJ2-3, with TRBD2 matching 7 bases. The CDR3 extends over 19 amino acids. Germline-derived CDR1 and CDR2 are MNHNS and SASEGT. Trimming at V came to 2 bases and at J to 3 bases, leaving 17 bases not matched to a gene. The chain's CDR3 is CASSESPARTWGGTDTQYF. The CDR3 coding sequence is TGTGCCAGCAGTGAATCCCCGGCCCGTACTTGGGGGGGTACAGATACGCAGTATTTT.

This clonotype was observed a few times. CDR3 sequence: CASSGHRAANEKLFF. The CDR3 nucleotides are TGCGCCAGCAGCGGACACAGGGCAGCTAATGAAAAACTGTTTTTT. V and J are TRBV4-3 and TRBJ1-4, with D possibly matching TRBD1 (6 bases). V was cut by 5 bases and J by 3 bases, with 13 bases left in between. Germline values: CDR1 LGHNA, CDR2 YSLEER. The CDR3 is made up of 15 amino acids.

A note on this clonotype: A junction end diverges from the germline sequence, so it may reflect a read error. This sequence joins TRBV5-1 and TRBJ2-3; the D gene is possibly TRBD2 (6 bases). This CDR3 region has 15 residues. From germline, CDR1 is SGHRS and CDR2 YFSETQ. The CDR3 reads CASSLASAGADTQYF. CDR3 sequence (DNA): TGCGCCAGCAGTTTGGCTAGCGCTGGGGCAGATACGCAGTATTTT.

The chain uses TRBV24-1 and TRBJ2-2; weak D call: TRBD2 (5 bases). Germline V gene lookup returns CDR1 KGHDR and CDR2 SFDVKD. The CDR3 spans 13 residues. Trimming cost V 4 bases and J 6 bases, with 8 bases left between them. CDR3 sequence (DNA): TGTGCCACCAGTGACCCCGGGGCCGGGGAGCTGTTTTTT. It specifies CATSDPGAGELFF.

This clonotype was counted between two and nine times. This sequence joins TRBV20-1 and TRBJ1-2, with TRBD1 matching 8 bases. CDR1 is DFQATT and CDR2 is SNEGSKA in the germline V gene (reference sequence). Losses at the gene ends were 1 base for V and 2 bases for J; bases not matched to a gene: 6. CDR3 size: 15 residues. The CDR3: CSARAIGQGNYGYTF. DNA of the CDR3: TGCAGTGCTAGAGCAATCGGACAGGGAAACTATGGCTACACCTTC.

This clonotype was seen a few times. The J gene is TRBJ1-5, the V gene TRBV12-3 or TRBV12-4; D is perhaps TRBD1 (5 bases). This CDR3 is 13 amino acids long. Trimming took off 2 bases at V and 7 bases at J, with 9 bases between the two ends. The CDR3 DNA is TGTGCCAGCAGTTTAATGTGGGGCCAGCCCCAGCATTTT. Protein product: CASSLMWGQPQHF.

This clonotype was counted many times. This chain links TRBV7-9 with TRBJ1-5; unclear D gene. The V gene's germline CDR1 is SEHNR and CDR2 FQNEAQ (reference sequence). This CDR3 has 13 amino acids. V was clipped by 1 base and J by 11 bases, with 12 bases between them. In nucleotides, the CDR3 is TGTGCCAGCAGCTTAGAAGGGCTCGGGGCCCAGCATTTT. As protein: CASSLEGLGAQHF.

In DNA form, the CDR3 reads TGTGCCAGCTCACCGTTGCAGGGAAGATACACTGAAGCTTTCTTT. Translation gives CASSPLQGRYTEAFF. V and J are TRBV18 and TRBJ1-1; possibly TRBD1 for D (5 bases). With 3 bases removed from V and 3 bases from J, the gap between germline ends came to 14 bases. The germline gives CDR1 KGHSH, CDR2 LQKENI. The CDR3 totals 15 residues.

The chain couples TRBV28 to TRBJ2-7, with D tentatively TRBD2 (6 bases). CDR3 length equals 14 residues. CDR1 is MDHEN and CDR2 is SYDVKM in the germline V gene. Trimming pared 10 bases from V and 2 bases from J, leaving 18 bases between. The CDR3 reads CATLLGSGPYEQYF. In nucleotides, the CDR3 is TGTGCCACCCTCTTAGGTAGCGGCCCCTACGAGCAGTACTTC.

This chain joins TRBV7-2 and TRBJ2-2; 13 bases map to TRBD2. V shed 1 base, J shed 6 bases, and the junction held 2 bases outside the gene matches. Looked up from germline, CDR1 is SGHTA and CDR2 is FQGNSA. The CDR3 has 16 amino acids. The CDR3 nucleotides are TGTGCCAGCAGCTTAGTACTAGCGGGGGGGGCCGGGGAGCTGTTTTTT. Encoded protein: CASSLVLAGGAGELFF.

This clonotype has more than one count but fewer than ten. The V call is TRBV20-1, the J call TRBJ2-1; 16 bases line up with TRBD2. Germline assignment: CDR1 DFQATT and CDR2 SNEGSKA (reference sequence). The CDR3 sequence is 18 residues long. The ends lost 3 bases at V and 5 bases at J; junction bases unmatched: 10. The CDR3 spells CSARSPGTSGGANNEQFF. CDR3 bases: TGCAGTGCTAGGTCCCCCGGGACTAGCGGGGGGGCGAACAATGAGCAGTTCTTC.

This clonotype was picked up many times. This sequence joins TRBV5-1 and TRBJ2-1; D gene ambiguous. The germline V and J ends were trimmed by 2 bases and 6 bases, with 12 bases remaining between them. CDR1 and CDR2 (germline): SGHRS, YFSETQ. This CDR3 has 14 amino acids. For the CDR3, the DNA is TGCGCCAGCAGCTTCTCGGTGGGCCCCAATGAGCAGTTCTTC. Translated: CASSFSVGPNEQFF.

The chain carries TRBV5-1 and TRBJ2-5, with D perhaps TRBD2 (6 bases). Trimming left V 3 bases short and J 3 bases short, with 21 bases between. Germline lookup yields CDR1 SGHRS and CDR2 YFSETQ. This CDR3 is built from 17 residues. CDR3: CASSSWAGGSREETQYF. The CDR3 DNA sequence: TGCGCCAGCAGCTCTTGGGCCGGAGGGTCAAGGGAAGAGACCCAGTACTTC.

There are a few counts of this clonotype. The rearrangement uses TRBV18 and TRBJ2-1, with 10 positions matching TRBD2. CDR3 length: 17 amino acids. Looked up from germline, CDR1 is KGHSH and CDR2 is LQKENI. Trimming removed 3 bases from V and 4 bases from J; junction bases left unmatched: 9. CDR3 DNA sequence: TGTGCCAGCTCACCCACTAGCGGGACCGCCCCTTACAATGAGCAGTTCTTC. This gives the protein CASSPTSGTAPYNEQFF.

J is TRBJ2-2 and V is TRBV3-1; D assignment may be TRBD1 or TRBD2 (6 bases each). Trimming cost V 6 bases and J 4 bases, with 12 bases left between them. Germline V CDR1 and CDR2: LGHDT, YNNKEL (reference sequence). This CDR3 is 14 amino acids long. CDR3 bases: TGTGCCAGCAGACAGGGAGGAAGCACCGGGGAGCTGTTTTTT. It translates to CASRQGGSTGELFF.

J is TRBJ1-1 and V is TRBV15, with 8 positions matching TRBD1. Germline V gene sequence: CDR1 LNHNV, CDR2 YYDKDF (reference sequence). Germline trimming cut 1 base from V and 3 bases from J; bases unmatched to any gene: 7. The CDR3 runs to 16 residues. CDR3 in amino acids: CATSRARGRGDTEAFF. CDR3 coding DNA: TGTGCCACCAGCAGAGCCAGGGGGCGCGGGGACACTGAAGCTTTCTTT. Drawing the rest from reference TRBV15 and TRBJ1-1, the complete variable domain is DAMVIQNPRYQVTQFGKPVTLSCSQTLNHNVMYWYQQKSSQAPKLLFHYYDKDFNNEADTPDNFQSRRPNTSFCFLDIRSPGLGDTAMYLCATSRARGRGDTEAFFGQGTRLTVV.

The chain uses TRBV12-3 or TRBV12-4 and TRBJ2-7; a weak D match, TRBD2 (6 bases). The CDR3 is made up of 13 amino acids. V lost 3 bases to trimming and J lost 3 bases, with 9 bases between them. This chain's CDR3 is CASSFGGDYEQYF. CDR3 in DNA: TGTGCCAGCAGTTTTGGAGGGGACTACGAGCAGTACTTC.

To note about this clonotype: A much larger clone lies one base from this, so it may be a read error. Given the absence of the conserved phenylalanine or tryptophan at the CDR3 end, a read error is likely. The chain links TRBV12-3 or TRBV12-4 to TRBJ1-2; the match to TRBD1 covers 9 bases. This CDR3 has 13 amino acids. Trimming took 6 bases from V and 6 from J; bases not matched to a gene: 5. The CDR3 DNA follows: TGTGCCAGCAGGCCCGGACAGGGGAATGGCTACACCTTA. Translating it yields CASRPGQGNGYTL.

Written as DNA, the CDR3 is TGCGCCAGCAGCCCCGGGACAGGGCAGAACACTGAAGCTTTCTTT. Its translation: CASSPGTGQNTEAFF. The J gene is TRBJ1-1, the V gene TRBV5-1, with 9 bases lining up with TRBD1. The germline V gene has CDR1 SGHRS and CDR2 YFSETQ. This CDR3 region has 15 residues. V trimming: 4 bases; J trimming: 1 base; junction bases outside the gene matches: 5.

This rearrangement joins TRBV6-5 to TRBJ2-1, with TRBD1 as a possible D gene (6 bases). This CDR3 has 15 residues. V dropped 0 bases and J dropped 3 bases, with 9 bases sitting between them. Germline CDR1 reads MNHEY; CDR2 reads SVGAGI. As DNA, the CDR3 is TGTGCCAGCAGTTACTCTACAGGGAACTACAATGAGCAGTTCTTC. This codes for CASSYSTGNYNEQFF.

A few counts support this clonotype. The chain combines TRBV28 with TRBJ2-3, with 12 bases fitting TRBD1. CDR1 and CDR2 from the germline V gene are MDHEN and SYDVKM. The V segment lost 2 bases and the J segment 7 bases; nucleotides outside the gene matches: 4. The CDR3 loop spans 15 amino acids. CDR3 coding DNA: TGTGCCAGCAGTTTACGGGACAGGGGGCGAAATACGCAGTATTTT. It encodes CASSLRDRGRNTQYF.

This chain uses TRBV3-1 with TRBJ2-3; D unresolved. CDR3 length: 15 residues. Germline lookup yields CDR1 LGHDT and CDR2 YNNKEL (reference sequence). Trimming took off 1 base at V and 4 bases at J, with 12 bases between the two ends. This CDR3 reads CASSQGGIGADTQYF. The CDR3 DNA reads TGTGCCAGCAGCCAAGGCGGAATTGGGGCAGATACGCAGTATTTT.

In its sample, this clonotype was seen a few times. This sequence joins TRBV20-1 and TRBJ2-3, with D hard to call. V was shortened by 0 bases and J by 6 bases, with 10 bases between the two germline ends. This CDR3 has 13 residues. The germline V gene has CDR1 DFQATT and CDR2 SNEGSKA (reference sequence). CDR3 sequence (DNA): TGCAGTGCTAGAGACCCACTTTGGGATACGCAGTATTTT. This codes for CSARDPLWDTQYF.

This clonotype was recorded many times. The chain couples TRBV5-1 to TRBJ2-1; D is uncertain. V was pared by 0 bases and J by 6 bases, with 4 bases between. The CDR3 extends over 12 amino acids. Germline V gene lookup returns CDR1 SGHRS and CDR2 YFSETQ. For the CDR3, the DNA is TGCGCCAGCAGCTTGGAACTCAATGAGCAGTTCTTC. Residues: CASSLELNEQFF.

This chain links TRBV6-2 or TRBV6-3 with TRBJ1-3; 8 bases line up with TRBD1. Per germline, CDR1 MNHEY and CDR2 SVGEGT. The CDR3 totals 16 residues. The J segment lost 4 bases and the V segment lost 6 bases, leaving 11 bases of the junction unmatched. The CDR3 reads CASRSPGQGTGNTIYF. The CDR3 DNA reads TGTGCCAGCAGATCGCCTGGACAGGGCACCGGAAACACCATATATTTT.